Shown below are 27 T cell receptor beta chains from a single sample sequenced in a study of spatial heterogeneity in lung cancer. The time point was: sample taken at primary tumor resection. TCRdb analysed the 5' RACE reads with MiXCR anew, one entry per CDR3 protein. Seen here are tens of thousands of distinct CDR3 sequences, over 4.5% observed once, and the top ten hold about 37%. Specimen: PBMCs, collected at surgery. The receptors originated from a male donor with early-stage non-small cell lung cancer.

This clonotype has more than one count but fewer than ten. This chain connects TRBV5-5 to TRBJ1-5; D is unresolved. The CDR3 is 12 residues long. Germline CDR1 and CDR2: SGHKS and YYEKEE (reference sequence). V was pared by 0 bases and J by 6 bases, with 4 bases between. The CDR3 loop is CASSLVGQPQHF. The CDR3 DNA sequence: TGTGCCAGCAGCTTGGTTGGTCAGCCCCAGCATTTT.

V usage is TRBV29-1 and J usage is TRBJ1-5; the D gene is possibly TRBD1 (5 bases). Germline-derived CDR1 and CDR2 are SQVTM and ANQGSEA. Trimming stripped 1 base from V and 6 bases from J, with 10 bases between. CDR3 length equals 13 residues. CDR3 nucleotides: TGCAGCGTTGAAGCAGGGTTGGGTCAGCCCCAGCATTTT. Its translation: CSVEAGLGQPQHF.

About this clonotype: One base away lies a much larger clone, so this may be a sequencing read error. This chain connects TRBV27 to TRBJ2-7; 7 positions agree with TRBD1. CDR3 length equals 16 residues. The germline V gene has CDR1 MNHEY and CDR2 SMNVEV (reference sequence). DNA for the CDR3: TGTGCCAGCAGTCCGATCCAGGGACAGCTTTCCTACGAGCACTACTTC. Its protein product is CASSPIQGQLSYEHYF.

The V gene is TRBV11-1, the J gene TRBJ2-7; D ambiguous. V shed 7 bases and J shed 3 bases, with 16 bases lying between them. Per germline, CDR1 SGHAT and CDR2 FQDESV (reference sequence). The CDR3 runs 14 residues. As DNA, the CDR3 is TGTGCCAGCACTAATGGGCGAGGCGGCTACGAGCAGTACTTC. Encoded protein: CASTNGRGGYEQYF. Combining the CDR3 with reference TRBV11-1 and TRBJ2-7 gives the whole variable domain EAEVAQSPRYKITEKSQAVAFWCDPISGHATLYWYRQILGQGPELLVQFQDESVVDDSQLPKDRFSAERLKGVDSTLKIQPAELGDSAMYLCASTNGRGGYEQYFGPGTRLTVT.

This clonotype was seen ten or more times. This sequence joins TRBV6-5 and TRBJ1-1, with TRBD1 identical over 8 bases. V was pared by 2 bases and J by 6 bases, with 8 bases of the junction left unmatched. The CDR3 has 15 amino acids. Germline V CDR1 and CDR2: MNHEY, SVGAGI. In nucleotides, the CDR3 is TGTGCCAGCAGTTACATCTCTACAGGGGGTGCTGAAGCTTTCTTT. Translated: CASSYISTGGAEAFF.

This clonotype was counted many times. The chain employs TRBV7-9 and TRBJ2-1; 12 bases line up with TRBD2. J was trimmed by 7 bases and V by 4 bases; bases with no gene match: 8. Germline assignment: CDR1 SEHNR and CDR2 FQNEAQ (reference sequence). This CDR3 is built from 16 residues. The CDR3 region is CASSSFWTSGVNEQFF. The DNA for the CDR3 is TGTGCCAGCAGCTCCTTCTGGACTAGCGGGGTTAATGAGCAGTTCTTC.

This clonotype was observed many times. CDR3 region: CAWDRGLAADTQYF. CDR3 sequence (DNA): TGTGCCTGGGACAGGGGACTAGCAGCAGATACGCAGTATTTT. This chain links TRBV30 with TRBJ2-3, with TRBD2 as a possible D gene (9 bases). The germline V gene has CDR1 GTSNPN and CDR2 SVGIG (reference sequence). Trimming cost V 5 bases and J 4 bases, with 16 bases left between them. This CDR3 is 14 amino acids long.

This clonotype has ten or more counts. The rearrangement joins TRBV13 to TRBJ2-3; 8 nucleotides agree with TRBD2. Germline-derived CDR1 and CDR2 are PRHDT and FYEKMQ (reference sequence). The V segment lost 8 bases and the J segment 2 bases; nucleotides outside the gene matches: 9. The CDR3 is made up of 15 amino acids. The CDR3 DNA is TGTGCCAGCCAGGAGACTAGCGCCATCACAGATACGCAGTATTTT. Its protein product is CASQETSAITDTQYF.

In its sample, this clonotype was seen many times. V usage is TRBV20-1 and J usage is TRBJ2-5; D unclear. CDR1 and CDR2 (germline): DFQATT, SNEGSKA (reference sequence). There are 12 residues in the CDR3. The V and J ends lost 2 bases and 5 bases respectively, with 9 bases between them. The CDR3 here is CSARSSTETQYF. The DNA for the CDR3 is TGCAGTGCTAGAAGCAGTACGGAGACCCAGTACTTC.

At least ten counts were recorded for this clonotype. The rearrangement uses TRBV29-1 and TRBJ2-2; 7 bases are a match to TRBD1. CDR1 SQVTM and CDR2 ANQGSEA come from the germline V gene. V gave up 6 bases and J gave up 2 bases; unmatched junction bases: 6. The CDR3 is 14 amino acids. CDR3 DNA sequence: TGCAGCGTGCCCGGGACAGCTAACACCGGGGAGCTGTTTTTT. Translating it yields CSVPGTANTGELFF.

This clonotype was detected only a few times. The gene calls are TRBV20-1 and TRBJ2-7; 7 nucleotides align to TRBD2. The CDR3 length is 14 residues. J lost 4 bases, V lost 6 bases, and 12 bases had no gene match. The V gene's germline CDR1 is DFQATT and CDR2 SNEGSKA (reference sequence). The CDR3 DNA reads TGCAGTGCCGCGGAGTCTAGCGGAATTTACGAGCAGTACTTC. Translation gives CSAAESSGIYEQYF.

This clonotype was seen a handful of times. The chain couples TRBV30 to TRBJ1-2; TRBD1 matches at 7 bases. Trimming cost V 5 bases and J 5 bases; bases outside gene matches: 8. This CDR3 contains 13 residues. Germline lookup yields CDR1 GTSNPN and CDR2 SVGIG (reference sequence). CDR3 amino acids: CAWADRAVYGYTF. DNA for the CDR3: TGTGCCTGGGCCGACAGGGCTGTTTATGGCTACACCTTC.

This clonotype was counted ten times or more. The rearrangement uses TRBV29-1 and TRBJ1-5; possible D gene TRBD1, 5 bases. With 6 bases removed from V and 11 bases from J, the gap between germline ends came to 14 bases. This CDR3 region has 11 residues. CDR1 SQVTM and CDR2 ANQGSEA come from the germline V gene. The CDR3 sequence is CSVRTGLSQHF. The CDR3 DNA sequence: TGCAGCGTAAGGACGGGGCTTTCCCAGCATTTT.

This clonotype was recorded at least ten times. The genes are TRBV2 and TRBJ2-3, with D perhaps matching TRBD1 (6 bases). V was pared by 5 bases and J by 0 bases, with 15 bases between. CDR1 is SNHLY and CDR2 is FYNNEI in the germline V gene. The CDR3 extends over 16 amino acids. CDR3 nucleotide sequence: TGTGCCAGCAGTCCGTTGGGCAGGGGAAGCACAGATACGCAGTATTTT. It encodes CASSPLGRGSTDTQYF.

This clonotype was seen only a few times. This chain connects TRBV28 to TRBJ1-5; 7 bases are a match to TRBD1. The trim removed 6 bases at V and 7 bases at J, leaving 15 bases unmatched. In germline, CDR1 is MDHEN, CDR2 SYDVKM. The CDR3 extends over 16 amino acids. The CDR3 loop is CASRSGTAHSGQPQHF. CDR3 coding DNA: TGTGCCAGCAGATCCGGGACAGCCCATAGCGGGCAGCCCCAGCATTTT.

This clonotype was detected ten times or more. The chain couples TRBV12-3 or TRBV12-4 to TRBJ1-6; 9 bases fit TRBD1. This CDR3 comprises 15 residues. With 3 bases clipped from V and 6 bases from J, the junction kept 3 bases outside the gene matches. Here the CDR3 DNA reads TGTGCCAGCAGTTTGCAGACAGGGGGTAATTCACCCCTCCACTTT. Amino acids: CASSLQTGGNSPLHF.

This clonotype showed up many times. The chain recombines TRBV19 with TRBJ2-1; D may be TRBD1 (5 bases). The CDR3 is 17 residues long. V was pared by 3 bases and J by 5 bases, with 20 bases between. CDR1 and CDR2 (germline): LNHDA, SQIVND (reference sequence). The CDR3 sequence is CASSIPQQDPTNNEQFF. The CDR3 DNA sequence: TGTGCCAGTAGTATCCCCCAACAGGACCCCACCAACAATGAGCAGTTCTTC. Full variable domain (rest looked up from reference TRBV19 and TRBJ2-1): DGGITQSPKYLFRKEGQNVTLSCEQNLNHDAMYWYRQDPGQGLRLIYYSQIVNDFQKGDIAEGYSVSREKKESFPLTVTSAQKNPTAFYLCASSIPQQDPTNNEQFFGPGTRLTVL.

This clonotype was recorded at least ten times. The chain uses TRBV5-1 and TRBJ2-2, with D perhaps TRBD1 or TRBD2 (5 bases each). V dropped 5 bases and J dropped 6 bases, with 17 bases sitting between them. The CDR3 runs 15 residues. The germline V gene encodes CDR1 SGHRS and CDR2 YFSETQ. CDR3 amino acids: CASREGTLRAGELFF. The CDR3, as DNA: TGCGCCAGCAGAGAGGGGACCCTTAGGGCCGGGGAGCTGTTTTTT.

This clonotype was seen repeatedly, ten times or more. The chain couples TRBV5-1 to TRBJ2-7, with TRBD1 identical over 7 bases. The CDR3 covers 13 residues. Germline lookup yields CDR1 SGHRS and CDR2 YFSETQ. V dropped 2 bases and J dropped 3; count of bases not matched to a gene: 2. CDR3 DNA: TGCGCCAGCAGCTTAGGGACAGTCTACGAGCAGTACTTC. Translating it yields CASSLGTVYEQYF.

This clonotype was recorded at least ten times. As DNA, the CDR3 is TGTGCCAGCAGCCAAAGTTCATGGCTGAGCACTAGCGGAAAAAATGGGGATGAGCAGTTCTTC. It is translated as CASSQSSWLSTSGKNGDEQFF. The V call is TRBV14, the J call TRBJ2-1; 8 nucleotides align to TRBD2. Unmatched junction bases numbered 26, after V lost 2 bases and J lost 8 bases. From germline, CDR1 is SGHDN and CDR2 FVKESK. CDR3 length: 21 amino acids.

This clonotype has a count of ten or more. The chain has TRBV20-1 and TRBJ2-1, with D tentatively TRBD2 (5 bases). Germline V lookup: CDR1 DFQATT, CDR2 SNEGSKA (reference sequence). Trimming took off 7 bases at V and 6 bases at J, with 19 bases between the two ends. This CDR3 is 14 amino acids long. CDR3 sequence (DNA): TGCAGTGAGGGCCTAGCCCAAGTGGGCAATGAGCAGTTCTTC. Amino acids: CSEGLAQVGNEQFF.

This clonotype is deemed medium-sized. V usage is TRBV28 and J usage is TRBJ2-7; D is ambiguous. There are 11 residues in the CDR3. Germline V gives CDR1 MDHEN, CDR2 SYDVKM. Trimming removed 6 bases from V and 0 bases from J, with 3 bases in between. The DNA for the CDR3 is TGTGCCAGCAGCTCCTCCTACGAGCAGTACTTC. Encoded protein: CASSSSYEQYF.

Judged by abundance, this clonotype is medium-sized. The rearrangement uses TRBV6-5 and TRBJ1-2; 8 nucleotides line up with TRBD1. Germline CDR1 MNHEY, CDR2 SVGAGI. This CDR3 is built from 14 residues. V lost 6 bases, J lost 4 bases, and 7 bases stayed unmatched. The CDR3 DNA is TGTGCCAGCAGCCATGGGACAGGCGGCTATGGCTACACCTTC. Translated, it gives CASSHGTGGYGYTF.

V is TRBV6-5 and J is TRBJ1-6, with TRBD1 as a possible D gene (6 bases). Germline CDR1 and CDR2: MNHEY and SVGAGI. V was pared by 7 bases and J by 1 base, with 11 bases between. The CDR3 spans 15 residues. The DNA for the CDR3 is TGTGCCAGCACCCTCCAGGGGTCCTATAATTCACCCCTCCACTTT. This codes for CASTLQGSYNSPLHF.

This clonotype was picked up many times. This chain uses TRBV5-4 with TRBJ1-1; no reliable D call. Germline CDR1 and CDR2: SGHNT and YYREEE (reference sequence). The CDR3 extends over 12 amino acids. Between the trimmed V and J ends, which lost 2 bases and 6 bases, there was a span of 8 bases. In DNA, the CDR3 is TGTGCCAGCAGCTTTGAGCAGGCTGAAGCTTTCTTT. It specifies CASSFEQAEAFF.

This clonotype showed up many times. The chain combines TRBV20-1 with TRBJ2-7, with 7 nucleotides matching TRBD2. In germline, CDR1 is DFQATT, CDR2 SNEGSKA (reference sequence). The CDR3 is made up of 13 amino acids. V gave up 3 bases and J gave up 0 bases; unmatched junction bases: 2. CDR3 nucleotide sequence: TGCAGTGCTAGCGGGAGGCCCTCCTACGAGCAGTACTTC. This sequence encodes CSASGRPSYEQYF.

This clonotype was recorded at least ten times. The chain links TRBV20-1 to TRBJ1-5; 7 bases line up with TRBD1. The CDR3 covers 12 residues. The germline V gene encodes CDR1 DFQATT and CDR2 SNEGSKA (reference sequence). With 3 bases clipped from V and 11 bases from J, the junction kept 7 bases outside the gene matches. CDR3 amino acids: CSARQGGQSQHF. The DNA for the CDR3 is TGCAGTGCTAGGCAGGGGGGACAGTCCCAGCATTTT.